This T cell receptor (beta chain) came from a study of shared clonotypes between healthy human individuals. Broader study findings: Naive subsets generally exceeded memory subsets in estimated richness. An effect of sequencing depth on clonotype sharing among donors was expected.

Positive CCR7 selection of CD45RO-negative cells yielded the naive CD8 cells, and terminally differentiated effector memory CD45RA+ cells were excluded. As for this clone: No antigen is known for it.

CDR3 length: 15 residues. Trimming shortened V by 1 base and J by 5 bases, and 14 bases separated the two germline ends. CDR1 and CDR2 from the germline V gene are SEHNR and FQNEAQ (reference sequence). Clones were read by immunoSEQ multiplex PCR, and TCRdb kept only the in-frame ones, dropping some. The sample records around 1.9 million clones, about 93% being singletons. The source material was naive CD8+ T cells from PBMCs. This TCR came from a man younger than 35 in good health. Some clones in this sample may be carry-over from other donors' samples. The rearrangement uses TRBV7-9 and TRBJ1-1, with D possibly being TRBD1 (5 bases). The CDR3 coding sequence is TGTGCCAGCAGCTTAGTGGCAGGGTCGGGAACTGAAGCTTTCTTT. As protein: CASSLVAGSGTEAFF.